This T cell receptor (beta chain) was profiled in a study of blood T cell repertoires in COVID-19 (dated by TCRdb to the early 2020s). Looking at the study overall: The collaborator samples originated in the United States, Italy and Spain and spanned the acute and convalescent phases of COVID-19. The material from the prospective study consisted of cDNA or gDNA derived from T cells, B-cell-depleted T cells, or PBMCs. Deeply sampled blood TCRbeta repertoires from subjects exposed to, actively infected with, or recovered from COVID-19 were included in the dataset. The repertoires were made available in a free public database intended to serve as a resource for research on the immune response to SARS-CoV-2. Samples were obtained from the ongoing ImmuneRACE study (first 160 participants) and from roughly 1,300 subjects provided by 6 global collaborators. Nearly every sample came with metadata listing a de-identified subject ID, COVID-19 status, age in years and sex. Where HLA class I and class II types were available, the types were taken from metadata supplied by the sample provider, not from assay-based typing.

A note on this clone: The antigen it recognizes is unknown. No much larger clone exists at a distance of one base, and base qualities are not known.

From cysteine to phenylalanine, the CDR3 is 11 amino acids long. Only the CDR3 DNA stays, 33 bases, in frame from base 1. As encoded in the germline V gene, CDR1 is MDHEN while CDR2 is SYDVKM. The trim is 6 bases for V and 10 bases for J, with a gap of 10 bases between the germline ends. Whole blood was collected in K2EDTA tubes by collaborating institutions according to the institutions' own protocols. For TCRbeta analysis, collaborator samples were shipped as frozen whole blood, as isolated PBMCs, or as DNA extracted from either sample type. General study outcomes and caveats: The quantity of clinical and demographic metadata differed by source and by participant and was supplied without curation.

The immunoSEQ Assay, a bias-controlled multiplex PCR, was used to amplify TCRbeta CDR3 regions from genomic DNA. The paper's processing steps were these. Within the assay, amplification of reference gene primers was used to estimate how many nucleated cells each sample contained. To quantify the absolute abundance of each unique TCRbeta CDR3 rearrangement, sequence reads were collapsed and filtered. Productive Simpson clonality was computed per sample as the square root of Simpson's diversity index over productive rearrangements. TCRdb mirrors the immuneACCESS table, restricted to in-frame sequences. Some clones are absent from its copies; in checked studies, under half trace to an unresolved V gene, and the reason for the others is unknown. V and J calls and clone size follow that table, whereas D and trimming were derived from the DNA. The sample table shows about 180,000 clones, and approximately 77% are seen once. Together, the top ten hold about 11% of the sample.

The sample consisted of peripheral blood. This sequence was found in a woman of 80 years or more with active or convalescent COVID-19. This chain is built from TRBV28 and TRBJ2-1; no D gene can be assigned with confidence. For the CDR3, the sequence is CASRLNWEQFF. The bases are TGTGCCAGCAGACTGAACTGGGAGCAGTTCTTC.